This T cell receptor beta chain was documented in a study of glioma-infiltrating T cells (dated by TCRdb to between 2015 and 2016). In the study overall: Low-grade gliomas were represented by WHO grade II oligodendrogliomas or astrocytomas, and glioblastomas were represented by WHO grade IV tumors that were sampled at initial rather than recurrent diagnosis. Glioma patients received dexamethasone for six or fewer days before surgery. The sequencing target for blood libraries was about 4.5- to 10-fold coverage of roughly one million peripheral T cells. TCR alpha- and beta-chain repertoires were sequenced from glioma tissue, non-neoplastic brain tissue and matched peripheral blood mononuclear cells. Each tissue-infiltrating repertoire was compared with the same patient's peripheral blood repertoire to measure divergence between tissue and blood T-cell populations. The paired cohort comprised three low-grade glioma patients, about 8 primary glioblastoma patients and three non-glioma patients contributing non-neoplastic brain tissue. Study-level results and caveats: Very few CDR3 sequences were found to be shared between tissue and blood, and this scarcity was attributed to high CDR3 diversity and limited sampling. Patients with low tissue-blood divergence were marked by a signature set of shared blood CDR3 motifs, and this signature set was depleted in highly divergent patients. VJ-independent divergence between tissue and blood was found to be below expectation in non-neoplastic patients but above expectation in all gliomas, particularly low-grade gliomas. The group comparisons were based on small numbers of patients: three non-neoplastic, three low-grade glioma and several glioblastoma patients.

The germline V gene (reference sequence) gives CDR1 as MNHEY and CDR2 as SMNVEV. V was cut back by 4 bases and J by 7 bases, leaving a gap of 14 bases between them. The CDR3 holds 14 amino acids from the cysteine to the phenylalanine. This entry keeps only the CDR3 DNA: 42 bases, framed from base 1. This clonotype came up many times. The antigen it binds to is not known. No quality values exist for individual bases; no much larger clone is one base distant. The iRepertoire nested amplicon-rescue multiplex PCR (arm-PCR) platform was used to amplify TCR alpha and beta CDR3 regions from RNA. One-step reverse transcription and amplification used roughly 90-400 ng of tissue mRNA or PBMC total RNA as input. After bead purification, a secondary multiplex PCR added Illumina adapters, and libraries were gel-purified between 200 and 400 bp. The libraries contained internal 6-nucleotide barcodes that were used for demultiplexing. Sequencing of libraries was performed on an Illumina MiSeq with 2x220 or 2x250 nucleotide paired-end reads. In the authors' own workflow: Paired reads were merged using FLASH 1.2.11 and were aligned to the GRCh37 human genome using BWA-MEM, after which TRA and TRB reads were extracted. An IMGT-derived reference of cassette sequences and CDR3 motifs, with pseudogenes included, was used for V and J assignment. Reads were translated in three frames, and productive CDR3s were defined by a C…FGXG motif without stop codons. A clonotype was defined as a unique combination of a V-J cassette pair and a CDR3 amino acid sequence. Reads were filtered by Hamming distance, with the threshold set by the sequence error rate of each sample in mapped regions. TCRdb handled the public reads itself, with Q25 trimming in fastp and clone calling in MiXCR, and kept productive beta chains. For every CDR3 protein sequence, its rows merge into one entry that carries the most common genes and DNA. In this record, the V and J calls reflect TCRdb's handling and not the investigators' own analysis. This sample is represented by around 350,000 distinct CDR3 sequences; less than 50% of them were singletons. Clones ranked in the top ten supply 12% of the sample.

Immediately after resection, surgical brain or tumor specimens were cryofrozen in liquid nitrogen, and peripheral blood cells were collected at the same time. The rearranged segments are TRBV27 and TRBJ1-5; no D gene can be assigned with confidence. This clonotype originated in a human donor with low-grade glioma or glioblastoma, undergoing nonglioma brain surgery, or in good health (not recorded which). The source material was glioma tissue, nonneoplastic brain tissue, or PBMCs (not recorded which). The nucleotide sequence reads as follows: TGTGCCAGCAGTTCGGTCAGCCTAGGCCAGCCCCAGCATTTT. It encodes CASSSVSLGQPQHF.